This paragraph covers one TCR beta chain sequence. V was clipped by 0 bases and J by 0 bases; unmatched bases: 5. Germline V gene sequence: CDR1 SGHAT, CDR2 FQNNGV. This CDR3 comprises 17 residues. This sample was included in a study of blood T cell repertoires in COVID-19. Across the whole study: Donors in the United States, Italy and Spain gave samples during acute or convalescent COVID-19. In each case, the material was cDNA or gDNA derived from T cells, B-cell-depleted T cells, or PBMCs.

In the original processing: Scientists estimated how many nucleated cells there were by amplifying reference gene primers. TCRdb's table, derived via immunoSEQ multiplex PCR, lists solely in-frame clones and lacks some. The V and J calls and the clone size are those of that table, but D and trimming were determined from the DNA. The sample lists around 140,000 clones; about 91% were seen once. The chain has TRBV11-2 and TRBJ2-3; the match to TRBD2 covers 8 bases. Specimen: peripheral blood. The clonotype originates from a human donor in a cohort sampled during active COVID-19. The CDR3 reads CASSLDPSGRSTDTQYF. As DNA, the CDR3 is TGTGCCAGCAGCTTAGATCCTAGCGGGCGCAGCACAGATACGCAGTATTTT.